These T cell receptor beta chains were read from a single sample in a study of shared T cell receptors in the human thymus. The data were produced by immunoSEQ multiplex PCR, yet TCRdb's version contains in-frame clones alone and is incomplete. The sample consists of hundreds of thousands of clones, approximately 90% of them appearing once. A further study also used this sample, focusing on human thymus T cells.

Sequencing was done on a sample of thymocytes. These receptors were taken from a boy younger than two with a congenital heart defect. Both conserved end residues are part of each CDR3. A D gene is named only where the DNA matches it firmly. Not every row has a clone size; where given, it reads once, few, many or a size class.

V gene	clone size	D gene	J gene	CDR3 protein	CDR3 DNA
TRBV28	-	-	TRBJ1-1	CASSLVDLGWGDFATEAFF	TGTGCCAGCAGTTTAGTGGACTTAGGCTGGGGAGATTTCGCTACTGAAGCTTTCTTT
TRBV30	once	-	TRBJ2-5	CAWSVQVEEFQETQYF	TGTGCCTGGAGTGTACAGGTGGAAGAATTCCAAGAGACCCAGTACTTC
TRBV6-6	-	TRBD1	TRBJ2-7	CASRPRQGKGYEQYF	TGTGCCAGCAGGCCTCGACAGGGGAAGGGCTACGAGCAGTACTTC
TRBV27	-	TRBD2	TRBJ2-1	CASSLAGVGNEQFF	TGTGCCAGCAGTTTAGCGGGAGTAGGTAATGAGCAGTTCTTC
TRBV7-9	-	-	TRBJ1-1	CASSPREMNTEAFF	TGTGCCAGCAGCCCGCGGGAGATGAACACTGAAGCTTTCTTT
TRBV4-3	-	TRBD2	TRBJ2-1	CASSQIGTSGRHEQFF	TGCGCCAGCAGCCAGATCGGGACTAGCGGGAGGCATGAGCAGTTCTTC
TRBV11-2	-	-	TRBJ2-1	CASSPRLGGGYYNEQFF	TGTGCCAGCAGCCCGCGTCTTGGGGGCGGGTATTACAATGAGCAGTTCTTC
TRBV2	-	-	TRBJ2-7	CASGENEQYF	TGTGCCAGCGGGGAGAACGAGCAGTACTTC
TRBV25-1	-	-	TRBJ1-2	CASLTEYGYTF	TGTGCCAGCCTAACGGAGTATGGCTACACCTTC
TRBV7-2	-	-	TRBJ2-1	CASSLVAERSSYNEQFF	TGTGCCAGCAGCTTAGTTGCGGAGAGGAGCTCCTACAATGAGCAGTTCTTC
TRBV18	-	TRBD1	TRBJ1-3	CASSRPGQGPNTIYF	TGTGCCAGCTCACGTCCGGGACAGGGCCCGAACACCATATATTTT
TRBV20-1	-	-	TRBJ2-1	CSASGREQFF	TGCAGTGCTAGTGGGAGAGAGCAGTTCTTC
TRBV27	-	-	TRBJ2-7	CASSLQGTSYEQYF	TGTGCCAGCAGTTTGCAGGGGACCTCCTACGAGCAGTACTTC
TRBV7-2	-	TRBD2	TRBJ2-3	CASSLRLAGGPDTQYF	TGTGCCAGCAGCCTGAGACTAGCGGGAGGGCCGGATACGCAGTATTTT
TRBV6-5	-	TRBD1	TRBJ1-1	CASSSDRDRGDTEAFF	TGTGCCAGCAGTTCCGACCGGGACAGGGGGGACACTGAAGCTTTCTTT
TRBV14	-	-	TRBJ1-4	CASSNTGSEKLFF	TGTGCCAGCAGCAATACAGGTAGCGAAAAACTGTTTTTT
TRBV9	-	TRBD1	TRBJ1-2	CASSPRDSSFSNYGYTF	TGTGCCAGCAGCCCCCGGGACAGCTCCTTTTCTAACTATGGCTACACCTTC
TRBV14	once	-	TRBJ2-1	CASSQRPLEVPYNEQFF	TGTGCCAGCAGCCAAAGGCCTTTGGAGGTCCCCTACAATGAGCAGTTCTTC
TRBV7-9	-	TRBD2	TRBJ2-3	CASSLGGFSAYSTDTQYF	TGTGCCAGCAGCTTGGGGGGGTTTAGCGCGTATAGCACAGATACGCAGTATTTT
TRBV11-2	-	-	TRBJ2-1	CASSLERTNLEEYNEQFF	TGTGCCAGCAGCTTAGAAAGGACAAACCTAGAGGAATACAATGAGCAGTTCTTC
TRBV29-1	-	-	TRBJ2-6	CSVQASGANVLTF	TGCAGCGTTCAGGCCTCTGGGGCCAACGTCCTGACTTTC
TRBV19	-	TRBD2	TRBJ2-7	CASSISREGREQYF	TGTGCCAGTAGTATATCACGGGAGGGCCGCGAGCAGTACTTC
TRBV6-6	-	-	TRBJ1-3	CASSLSQLSGNTIYF	TGTGCCAGCAGTTTATCACAGCTCTCTGGAAACACCATATATTTT
TRBV27	-	-	TRBJ2-7	CASSSPRASGEQYF	TGTGCCAGCAGTTCACCTAGAGCCTCTGGGGAGCAGTACTTC
TRBV29-1	-	-	TRBJ1-2	CSVFFHRPYGYTF	TGCAGCGTTTTTTTCCACAGGCCCTATGGCTACACCTTC
TRBV28	-	-	TRBJ1-4	CASSPRGSGREKLFF	TGTGCCAGCAGTCCCCGAGGCAGCGGGAGGGAAAAACTGTTTTTT
TRBV18	few	-	TRBJ1-2	CASSPTRGADYGYTF	TGTGCCAGCTCACCAACACGGGGTGCAGACTATGGCTACACCTTC
TRBV21-1	-	-	TRBJ1-5	CASSQITRQGASSHQPQHF	TGTGCCAGCAGCCAAATAACCCGACAGGGGGCATCGTCTCATCAGCCCCAGCATTTT
TRBV5-1	-	TRBD1	TRBJ1-3	CASSSRTGGASGNTIYF	TGCGCCAGCAGCTCCCGGACAGGGGGCGCATCCGGAAACACCATATATTTT
TRBV4-3	-	-	TRBJ2-1	CASSQDRGADYNEQFF	TGCGCCAGCAGCCAAGATCGGGGAGCGGACTACAATGAGCAGTTCTTC
TRBV4-1	once	-	TRBJ2-3	CASSRGGRGRTDTQYF	TGCGCCAGCAGCCGGGGGGGCAGGGGACGCACAGATACGCAGTATTTT
TRBV11-2	-	TRBD1	TRBJ2-2	CASSPGQGWAAGELFF	TGTGCCAGCAGCCCAGGACAGGGGTGGGCCGCCGGGGAGCTGTTTTTT
TRBV30	-	TRBD2	TRBJ2-3	CAWNAGLAPDTQYF	TGTGCCTGGAATGCCGGACTAGCACCAGATACGCAGTATTTT
TRBV28	few	-	TRBJ2-2	CASSRPGGREGWVITGELFF	TGTGCCAGCAGCCGCCCCGGGGGCAGGGAGGGTTGGGTTATCACCGGGGAGCTGTTTTTT
TRBV5-1	-	TRBD1	TRBJ2-7	CASSCGQGIPGAYEQYF	TGCGCCAGCAGCTGCGGACAGGGGATCCCGGGGGCCTACGAGCAGTACTTC
TRBV28	-	-	TRBJ2-1	CASSPWRGRDEQFF	TGTGCCAGCAGCCCCTGGCGCGGGCGGGATGAGCAGTTCTTC
TRBV30	-	-	TRBJ1-4	CAWTSGGGIEKLFF	TGTGCCTGGACTTCGGGGGGAGGGATTGAAAAACTGTTTTTT
TRBV7-2	-	-	TRBJ2-3	CASSLQGPDTQYF	TGTGCCAGCAGCTTACAGGGGCCAGATACGCAGTATTTT
TRBV13	-	TRBD2	TRBJ2-7	CASSSKYPSSGRAGEQYF	TGTGCCAGCAGCAGCAAATATCCATCTAGCGGGAGGGCCGGCGAGCAGTACTTC
TRBV4-1	-	-	TRBJ2-7	CASSHLLGDSYEQYF	TGCGCCAGCAGCCACCTCCTCGGGGACTCCTACGAGCAGTACTTC
TRBV11-2	once	-	TRBJ2-1	CASSFLDEQFF	TGTGCCAGCAGCTTCCTCGATGAGCAGTTCTTC
TRBV15	-	TRBD1	TRBJ1-2	CATSRGALGTVGGYTF	TGTGCCACCAGCAGAGGGGCCCTTGGGACAGTGGGTGGCTACACCTTC
TRBV6-5	-	-	TRBJ2-7	CASSPTLQPNYEQYF	TGTGCCAGCAGTCCTACCCTACAGCCGAACTACGAGCAGTACTTC